The text below deals with one T cell receptor (beta chain). With 5 bases removed from V and 0 bases from J, the gap between germline ends came to 15 bases. CDR3 length: 16 amino acids. Germline values: CDR1 SEHNR, CDR2 FQNEAQ (reference sequence). This sample was included in a study of T cell changes during pregnancy in multiple sclerosis. The assay was immunoSEQ multiplex PCR, and TCRdb's table has in-frame clones only and misses some. The repertoire includes 40,000 to 50,000 clones, approximately 94% of them detected once, and 3.5% to 5% sits in the top ten. The specimen was CD8+ T cells from peripheral blood mononuclear cells, collected in the first trimester of pregnancy. This sequence joins TRBV7-9 and TRBJ2-3, with D perhaps TRBD2 (6 bases). The clonotype comes from a female donor with multiple sclerosis, enrolled in a pregnancy study. The CDR3 DNA is TGTGCCAGCAGCGTTCAGGGAGGCGGGAGCACAGATACGCAGTATTTT. It yields the protein CASSVQGGGSTDTQYF.